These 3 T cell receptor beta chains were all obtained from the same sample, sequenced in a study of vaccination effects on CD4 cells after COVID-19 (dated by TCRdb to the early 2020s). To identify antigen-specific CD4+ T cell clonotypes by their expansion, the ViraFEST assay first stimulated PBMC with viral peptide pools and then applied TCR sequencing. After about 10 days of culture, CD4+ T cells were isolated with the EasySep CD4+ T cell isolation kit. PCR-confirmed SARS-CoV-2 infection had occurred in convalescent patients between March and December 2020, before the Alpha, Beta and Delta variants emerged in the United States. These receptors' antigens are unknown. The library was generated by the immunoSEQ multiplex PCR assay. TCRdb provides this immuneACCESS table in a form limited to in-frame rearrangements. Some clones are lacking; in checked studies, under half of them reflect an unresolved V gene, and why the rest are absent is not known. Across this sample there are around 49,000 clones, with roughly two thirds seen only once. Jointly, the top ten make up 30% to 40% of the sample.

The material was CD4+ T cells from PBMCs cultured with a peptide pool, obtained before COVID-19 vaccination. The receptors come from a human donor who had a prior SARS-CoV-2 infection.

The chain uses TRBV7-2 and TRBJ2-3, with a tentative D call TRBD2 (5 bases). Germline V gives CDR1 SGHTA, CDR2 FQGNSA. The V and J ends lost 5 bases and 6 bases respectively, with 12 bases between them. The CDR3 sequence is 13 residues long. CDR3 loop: CASSPRTPDTQYF. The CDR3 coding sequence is TGTGCCAGCAGCCCTAGGACTCCCGATACGCAGTATTTT.

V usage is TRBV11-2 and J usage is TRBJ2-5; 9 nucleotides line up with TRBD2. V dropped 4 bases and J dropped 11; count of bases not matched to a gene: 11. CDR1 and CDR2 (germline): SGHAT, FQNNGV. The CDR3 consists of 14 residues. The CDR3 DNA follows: TGTGCCAGCAGCTCCGGGACTAGCCTCTTTCGTCAGTACTTC. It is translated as CASSSGTSLFRQYF. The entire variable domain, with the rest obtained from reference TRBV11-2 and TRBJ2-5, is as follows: EAGVAQSPRYKIIEKRQSVAFWCNPISGHATLYWYQQILGQGPKLLIQFQNNGVVDDSQLPKDRFSAERLKGVDSTLKIQPAKLEDSAVYLCASSSGTSLFRQYFGPGTRLLVL.

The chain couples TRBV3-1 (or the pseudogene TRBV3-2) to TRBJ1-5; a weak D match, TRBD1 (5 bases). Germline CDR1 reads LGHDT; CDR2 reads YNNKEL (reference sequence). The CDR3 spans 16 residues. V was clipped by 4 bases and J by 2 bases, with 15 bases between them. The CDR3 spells CASSRGMGVRNQPQHF. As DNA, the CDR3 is TGTGCCAGCAGCCGCGGAATGGGGGTTCGCAATCAGCCCCAGCATTTT.